These 5 T cell receptor beta chains were all obtained from the same sample, sequenced in a study of blood T cell repertoires in COVID-19. The repertoire was sequenced with immunoSEQ multiplex PCR; TCRdb's copy has only in-frame clones and lacks some. The repertoire holds 200,000 to 250,000 clones, with around 78% as singletons. Sequenced material: peripheral blood. These receptors all come from a woman aged 70-85 years with active or convalescent COVID-19.

V gene TRBV5-4 combines with J gene TRBJ1-1; 9 bases map to TRBD1. The germline CDR1 and CDR2 sequences are SGHNT and YYREEE (reference sequence). CDR3 length: 16 amino acids. J lost 5 bases, V lost 4 bases, and 12 bases had no gene match. The CDR3 protein is CASSEDGQGRGTEAFF. The DNA of the CDR3 is TGTGCCAGCAGCGAAGACGGACAGGGGCGGGGGACTGAAGCTTTCTTT. Variable domain in full (rest from reference TRBV5-4 and TRBJ1-1): ETGVTQSPTHLIKTRGQQVTLRCSSQSGHNTVSWYQQALGQGPQFIFQYYREEENGRGNFPPRFSGLQFPNYSSELNVNALELDDSALYLCASSEDGQGRGTEAFFGQGTRLTVV.

V gene TRBV6-4 combines with J gene TRBJ2-3; D is possibly TRBD1 (6 bases). Germline loops: CDR1 MRHNA, CDR2 SNTAGT. This CDR3 is built from 16 residues. The ends were cut back, 5 bases at V and 2 bases at J, with 17 bases in the middle. The CDR3 bases are TGTGCCAGCAGTCCGGGACACGGATCCGACACAGATACGCAGTATTTT. Its translation: CASSPGHGSDTDTQYF.

The chain joins TRBV29-1 to TRBJ2-5, with D possibly matching TRBD2 (6 bases). The CDR3 contains 13 residues. Germline V gives CDR1 SQVTM, CDR2 ANQGSEA. Trimming took off 1 base at V and 5 bases at J, with 11 bases between the two ends. The CDR3 sequence is CSVEGAGMETQYF. CDR3 nucleotides: TGCAGCGTTGAAGGGGCGGGGATGGAGACCCAGTACTTC.

This clone occurred once. This chain uses TRBV29-1 with TRBJ1-5; D is perhaps TRBD1 (5 bases). CDR1 SQVTM and CDR2 ANQGSEA come from the germline V gene. The germline V and J ends were trimmed by 4 bases and 0 bases, with 7 bases remaining between them. The CDR3 is made up of 13 amino acids. In DNA, the CDR3 is TGCAGCGTTGCAGGGTATAGCAATCAGCCCCAGCATTTT. Amino acids: CSVAGYSNQPQHF.

This clone was seen just once. J is TRBJ1-2 and V is TRBV29-1; maybe TRBD1 (6 bases). V was shortened by 6 bases and J by 5 bases, with 13 bases between the two germline ends. The CDR3 consists of 12 residues. Germline V CDR1 and CDR2: SQVTM, ANQGSEA. The CDR3 protein is CSVFRTVYGYTF. The CDR3 DNA is TGCAGCGTCTTTAGGACAGTTTATGGCTACACCTTC.